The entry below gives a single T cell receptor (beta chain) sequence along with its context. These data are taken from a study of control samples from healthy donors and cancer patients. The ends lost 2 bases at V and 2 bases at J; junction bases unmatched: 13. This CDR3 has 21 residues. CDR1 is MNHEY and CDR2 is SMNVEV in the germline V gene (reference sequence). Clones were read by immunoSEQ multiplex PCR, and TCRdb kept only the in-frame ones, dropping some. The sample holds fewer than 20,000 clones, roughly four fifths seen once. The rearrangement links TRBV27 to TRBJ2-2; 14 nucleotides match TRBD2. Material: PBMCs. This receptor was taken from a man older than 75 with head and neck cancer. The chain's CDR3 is CASSLGSWGTSGRLNTGELFF. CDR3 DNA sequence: TGTGCCAGCAGTTTAGGATCTTGGGGGACTAGCGGGAGACTTAACACCGGGGAGCTGTTTTTT.